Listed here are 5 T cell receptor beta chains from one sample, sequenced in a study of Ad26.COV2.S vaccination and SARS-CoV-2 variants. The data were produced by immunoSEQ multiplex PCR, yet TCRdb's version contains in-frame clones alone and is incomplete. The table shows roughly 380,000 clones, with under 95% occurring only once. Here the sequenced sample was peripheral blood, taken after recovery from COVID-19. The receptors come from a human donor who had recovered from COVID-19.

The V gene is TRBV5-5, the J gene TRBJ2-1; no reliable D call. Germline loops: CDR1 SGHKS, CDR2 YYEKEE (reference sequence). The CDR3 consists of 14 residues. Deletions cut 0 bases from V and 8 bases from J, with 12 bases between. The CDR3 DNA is TGTGCCAGCAGCTTGGTGAGCGCGGCCTATGAGCAGTTCTTC. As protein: CASSLVSAAYEQFF. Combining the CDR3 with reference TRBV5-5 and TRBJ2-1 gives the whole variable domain DAGVTQSPTHLIKTRGQQVTLRCSPISGHKSVSWYQQVLGQGPQFIFQYYEKEERGRGNFPDRFSARQFPNYSSELNVNALLLGDSALYLCASSLVSAAYEQFFGPGTRLTVL.

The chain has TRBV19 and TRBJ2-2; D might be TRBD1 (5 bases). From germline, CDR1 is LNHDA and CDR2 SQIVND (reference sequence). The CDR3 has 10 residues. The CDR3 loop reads CATGIGELFF. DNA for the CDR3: TGTGCAACAGGTATCGGGGAGCTGTTTTTT.

The DNA of the CDR3 is TGTGCCAGCAGCCGACTAGCGGGGGGGTACAATGAGCAGTTCTTC. Translating it yields CASSRLAGGYNEQFF. The chain carries TRBV6-2 or TRBV6-3 and TRBJ2-1; 14 positions agree with TRBD2. Germline V lookup: CDR1 MNHEY, CDR2 SVGEGT. The junction had 2 bases not matched to a gene; V was cut back by 6 bases and J by 4 bases. The CDR3 extends over 15 amino acids.

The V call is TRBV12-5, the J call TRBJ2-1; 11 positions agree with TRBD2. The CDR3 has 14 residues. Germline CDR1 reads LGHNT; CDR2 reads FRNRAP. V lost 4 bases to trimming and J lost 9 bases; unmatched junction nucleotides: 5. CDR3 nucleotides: TGTGCTAGTGGTTCGGGACTAGCGGCTACTGAGCAGTTCTTC. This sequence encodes CASGSGLAATEQFF.

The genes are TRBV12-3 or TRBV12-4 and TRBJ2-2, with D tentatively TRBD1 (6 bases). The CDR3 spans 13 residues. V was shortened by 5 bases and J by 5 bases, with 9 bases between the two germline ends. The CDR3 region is CASSPQGTGELFF. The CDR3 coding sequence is TGTGCCAGCAGTCCACAGGGTACCGGGGAGCTGTTTTTT.